This T cell receptor (beta chain) is drawn from a study of cytomegalovirus exposure and HLA in healthy donors. This CDR3 is 17 amino acids long. V lost 5 bases, J lost 4 bases, and 14 bases stayed unmatched. The germline V gene encodes CDR1 SEHNR and CDR2 FQNEAQ (reference sequence). Worth noting for this clone: Antigen unknown.

Amplification used 60 Vbeta primers and 13 Jbeta primers. TCRdb keeps only in-frame clones here, not all; method: immunoSEQ multiplex PCR. The table has about 200,000 clones, around four fifths seen once; the top ten hold approximately 6.5%. Study conclusions and caveats: Donors belonging to an Asian-associated ancestry cluster reportedly showed fewer N-insertions in productive TCRs than the roughly 670-donor mean, according to what a later analysis found. Equally common other TCR beta chains were less clonally expanded than HLA-associated ones, a later analysis found. A likely sequencing artifact accounted for one observed cluster of highly shared sequence variants. Earlier results showed most TCR beta V segments being productive about 87% or about 30% of the time.

The V call is TRBV7-9, the J call TRBJ2-3; 8 bases map to TRBD2. Sequences were obtained from PBMCs. The TCR sequence derives from a woman in her forties or fifties in good health and CMV-seropositive. This CDR3 reads CASSLLGSAGGADTQYF. CDR3 nucleotides: TGTGCCAGCAGCCTCCTCGGGAGCGCGGGAGGTGCAGATACGCAGTATTTT.